One and the same sample provided the 32 T cell receptor beta chains below, sequenced in a study of blood T cell repertoires in COVID-19. Only in-frame clones appear in the TCRdb table, and some are missing; sequencing was by immunoSEQ multiplex PCR. The table lists approximately 270,000 clones, 90% of them singletons, with over 4% in the top ten. The sample comprised PBMCs or T cells enriched from blood (not recorded which). These receptors came from a woman aged 25-40 years with acute COVID-19.

J is TRBJ1-5 and V is TRBV28; 8 bases are a match to TRBD1. There are 21 residues in the CDR3. Germline V gives CDR1 MDHEN, CDR2 SYDVKM. V lost 5 bases and J lost 0; bases outside the gene matches: 21. The CDR3 loop is CASSRILIFTRTGLSNQPQHF. CDR3 bases: TGTGCCAGCAGTCGCATCTTGATCTTTACCCGGACAGGGCTTAGCAATCAGCCCCAGCATTTT.

This chain connects TRBV7-2 to TRBJ2-1; tentative D call: TRBD2 (7 bases). Germline loops: CDR1 SGHTA, CDR2 FQGNSA. CDR3 size: 16 residues. The V end was cut by 1 base, the J end by 2 bases, with 12 bases between. The CDR3 sequence is CASSLVGGGAYNEQFF. CDR3 coding DNA: TGTGCCAGCAGCTTAGTTGGAGGGGGGGCCTACAATGAGCAGTTCTTC.

The chain links TRBV12-5 to TRBJ2-1; 12 nucleotides match TRBD1. The CDR3 contains 18 residues. Germline CDR1 is LGHNT and CDR2 is FRNRAP. Trimming removed 7 bases from V and 7 bases from J; junction bases left unmatched: 17. DNA of the CDR3: TGTGCTAGTGTCTGGGGGCCCCCGGGACAGGGGGCGCAAAATGAGCAGTTCTTC. This encodes CASVWGPPGQGAQNEQFF.

This chain connects TRBV18 to TRBJ1-3; TRBD1 agrees at 7 bases. From germline, CDR1 is KGHSH and CDR2 LQKENI. The CDR3 length is 15 residues. V gave up 4 bases and J gave up 4 bases; unmatched junction bases: 7. This chain's CDR3 is CASSQDRVSGNTIYF. The CDR3 nucleotides read TGTGCCAGCTCACAAGACAGGGTATCCGGAAACACCATATATTTT.

As DNA, the CDR3 is TGTGCCAGCAGCTTAGAAACGGGAGGCCCCTTCGAGCAGTACTTC. It specifies CASSLETGGPFEQYF. The chain employs TRBV7-9 and TRBJ2-7; 7 bases agree with TRBD2. This CDR3 comprises 15 residues. Trimming cost V 1 base and J 6 bases; bases outside gene matches: 9. Germline V gene lookup returns CDR1 SEHNR and CDR2 FQNEAQ (reference sequence).

The rearrangement uses TRBV5-6 and TRBJ1-1, with 8 bases lining up with TRBD1. This CDR3 spans 14 amino acids. CDR1 is SGHDT, CDR2 YYEEEE, per germline. With 3 bases clipped from V and 7 bases from J, the junction kept 8 bases outside the gene matches. The CDR3 nucleotides are TGTGCCAGCAGCTCCCTGGACAGGGTCCTTGAAGCTTTCTTT. Translating gives CASSSLDRVLEAFF.

The chain carries TRBV28 and TRBJ2-7; possibly TRBD2 for D (6 bases). The germline gives CDR1 MDHEN, CDR2 SYDVKM. The CDR3 consists of 16 residues. Trimming shortened V by 5 bases and J by 0 bases, and 17 bases separated the two germline ends. The CDR3: CASSRPGARFSYEQYF. CDR3 nucleotide sequence: TGTGCCAGCAGTCGACCGGGAGCTAGATTCTCCTACGAGCAGTACTTC.

The V gene is TRBV4-3, the J gene TRBJ2-1; 8 positions match TRBD2. The J segment lost 3 bases and the V segment lost 0 bases, leaving 7 bases of the junction unmatched. The germline V gene encodes CDR1 LGHNA and CDR2 YSLEER. CDR3 length: 17 residues. The DNA for the CDR3 is TGCGCCAGCAGCCAAGATAGCGCGGGAGGTAGCTACAATGAGCAGTTCTTC. Its translation is CASSQDSAGGSYNEQFF.

The rearrangement joins TRBV28 to TRBJ2-7; TRBD1 matches 10 bases. The CDR3 extends over 15 amino acids. Trimming at V came to 2 bases and at J to 6 bases, leaving 7 bases not matched to a gene. Germline lookup yields CDR1 MDHEN and CDR2 SYDVKM. The CDR3 reads CASSLIRQGAVEQYF. The CDR3 nucleotides read TGTGCCAGCAGTTTAATCAGACAGGGGGCGGTCGAGCAGTACTTC.

This sequence joins TRBV20-1 and TRBJ2-2; 13 bases line up with TRBD2. Germline V gene sequence: CDR1 DFQATT, CDR2 SNEGSKA (reference sequence). Losses at the gene ends were 3 bases for V and 4 bases for J; bases not matched to a gene: 11. CDR3 size: 18 residues. CDR3 sequence reads: CSASSWTSGSPTTGELFF. In DNA form, the CDR3 reads TGCAGTGCTAGTTCCTGGACTAGCGGGAGCCCAACCACCGGGGAGCTGTTTTTT.

This chain links TRBV6-5 with TRBJ1-3, with a tentative D call TRBD1 (6 bases). The CDR3 length is 14 residues. V was clipped by 6 bases and J by 3 bases, with 12 bases between them. Germline V lookup: CDR1 MNHEY, CDR2 SVGAGI. The CDR3 is CASRARGYGNTIYF. For the CDR3, the DNA is TGTGCCAGCAGAGCGAGGGGGTATGGAAACACCATATATTTT.

V usage is TRBV28 and J usage is TRBJ2-1; TRBD2 agrees at 12 bases. This CDR3 contains 19 residues. The trim removed 2 bases at V and 3 bases at J, leaving 11 bases unmatched. Germline V gives CDR1 MDHEN, CDR2 SYDVKM. The CDR3, as DNA: TGTGCCAGCAGTTTACCCTACCGCAGGACTAGCGGGGTCTACAATGAGCAGTTCTTC. As protein: CASSLPYRRTSGVYNEQFF.

The V and J genes are TRBV4-1 and TRBJ2-7; TRBD2 agrees at 7 bases. The CDR3 has 14 amino acids. Losses at the gene ends were 4 bases for V and 3 bases for J; bases not matched to a gene: 6. The germline CDR1 and CDR2 sequences are MGHRA and YSYEKL. The CDR3, as DNA: TGCGCCAGCAGCCCCGTAGCGGGTGGCTACGAGCAGTACTTC. Its protein product is CASSPVAGGYEQYF.

The chain links TRBV27 to TRBJ1-2, with D possibly matching TRBD1 (6 bases). This CDR3 comprises 14 residues. In germline, CDR1 is MNHEY, CDR2 SMNVEV (reference sequence). The V gene lost 6 bases and the J gene lost 6 bases, with 17 bases spanning the gap. CDR3 residues: CASRPPDRLHGYTF. For the CDR3, the DNA is TGTGCCAGCAGACCACCGGACAGACTCCATGGCTACACCTTC.

The gene calls are TRBV25-1 and TRBJ1-5; 9 nucleotides line up with TRBD1. Losses at the gene ends were 4 bases for V and 3 bases for J; bases not matched to a gene: 4. Germline V gene data show CDR1 as MGHDK and CDR2 as SYGVNS. The CDR3 extends over 15 amino acids. CDR3 sequence reads: CASSGGTGPNQPQHF. The CDR3, as DNA: TGTGCCAGCAGTGGTGGGACAGGGCCCAATCAGCCCCAGCATTTT.

The chain joins TRBV12-3 or TRBV12-4 to TRBJ1-5, with TRBD1 as a possible D gene (5 bases). V lost 7 bases and J 10 bases, leaving 14 bases between the germline ends. The CDR3 consists of 12 residues. CDR3 residues: CASTQTGEPQHF. The CDR3, as DNA: TGTGCCAGCACCCAAACGGGGGAACCCCAGCATTTT.

This chain connects TRBV18 to TRBJ1-2, with D possibly matching TRBD1 (5 bases). The V gene's germline CDR1 is KGHSH and CDR2 LQKENI. V was shortened by 3 bases and J by 9 bases, with 17 bases between the two germline ends. This CDR3 spans 14 amino acids. CDR3 DNA: TGTGCCAGCTCACCTGGGGCCCAGGGTGAGAGCTACACCTTC. Residues: CASSPGAQGESYTF.

This clone was counted between two and nine times. Within the sample, other DNA sequences also encode this same CDR3. V gene TRBV27 combines with J gene TRBJ2-7, with TRBD1 as a possible D gene (6 bases). The ends were cut back, 2 bases at V and 3 bases at J, with 8 bases in the middle. The germline gives CDR1 MNHEY, CDR2 SMNVEV (reference sequence). This CDR3 has 13 amino acids. The CDR3 nucleotides read TGTGCCAGCAGTTTAGAGACAGGCTACGAGCAGTACTTC. Protein product: CASSLETGYEQYF.

The chain combines TRBV2 with TRBJ2-1; tentatively, D is TRBD2 (5 bases). Looked up from germline, CDR1 is SNHLY and CDR2 is FYNNEI. Trimming removed 7 bases at V and 0 bases at J, with 7 bases between. This CDR3 is built from 13 residues. CDR3 DNA sequence: TGTGCCAGCACCAGCGGCTCCTACAATGAGCAGTTCTTC. Residues: CASTSGSYNEQFF.

The genes are TRBV6-6 and TRBJ2-7, with 7 positions matching TRBD2. Per germline, CDR1 MNHNY and CDR2 SVGAGI (reference sequence). This CDR3 spans 16 amino acids. J gave up 0 bases and V 5 bases, and 10 bases lay outside the gene matches. CDR3 sequence reads: CASSPTRGGSSYEQYF. CDR3 in DNA: TGTGCCAGCAGTCCGACTCGGGGCGGGAGCTCCTACGAGCAGTACTTC.

The rearrangement links TRBV9 to TRBJ2-7, with 8 nucleotides matching TRBD1. Germline V gene data show CDR1 as SGDLS and CDR2 as YYNGEE. V lost 7 bases and J lost 3; bases outside the gene matches: 9. The CDR3 is made up of 14 amino acids. CDR3 sequence: CASGGQGPGYEQYF. DNA of the CDR3: TGTGCCAGCGGTGGACAGGGACCTGGCTACGAGCAGTACTTC. The full variable domain, its missing parts supplied by reference TRBV9 and TRBJ2-7, is DSGVTQTPKHLITATGQRVTLRCSPRSGDLSVYWYQQSLDQGLQFLIQYYNGEERAKGNILERFSAQQFPDLHSELNLSSLELGDSALYFCASGGQGPGYEQYFGPGTRLTVT.

J is TRBJ2-4 and V is TRBV19; possibly TRBD2 for D (6 bases). The CDR3 has 18 residues. The V gene's germline CDR1 is LNHDA and CDR2 SQIVND (reference sequence). Trimming shortened V by 3 bases and J by 0 bases, and 18 bases separated the two germline ends. The CDR3 DNA is TGTGCCAGTAGTATTAGTTGGAGGGGAGGACTAGCCAAAAACATTCAGTACTTC. Its protein product is CASSISWRGGLAKNIQYF.

This chain joins TRBV19 and TRBJ2-7, with D tentatively TRBD2 (6 bases). The V gene's germline CDR1 is LNHDA and CDR2 SQIVND (reference sequence). The CDR3 has 15 residues. Trimming stripped 3 bases from V and 4 bases from J, with 16 bases between. The CDR3 is CASSMWVGGRYEQYF. CDR3 sequence (DNA): TGTGCCAGTAGTATGTGGGTCGGAGGGAGGTACGAGCAGTACTTC.

The J gene is TRBJ1-4, the V gene TRBV13; no firm D call. V was cut by 2 bases and J by 5 bases, with 15 bases left in between. CDR3 length: 16 amino acids. Looked up from germline, CDR1 is PRHDT and CDR2 is FYEKMQ (reference sequence). This chain's CDR3 is CASSLRTATINEKLFF. The CDR3 coding sequence is TGTGCCAGCAGCTTAAGAACAGCAACCATAAATGAAAAACTGTTTTTT. Full variable domain (rest looked up from reference TRBV13 and TRBJ1-4): AAGVIQSPRHLIKEKRETATLKCYPIPRHDTVYWYQQGPGQDPQFLISFYEKMQSDKGSIPDRFSAQQFSDYHSELNMSSLELGDSALYFCASSLRTATINEKLFFGSGTQLSVL.

The V call is TRBV7-9, the J call TRBJ2-7; 8 nucleotides line up with TRBD2. V gave up 7 bases and J gave up 6 bases; unmatched junction bases: 8. The germline V gene has CDR1 SEHNR and CDR2 FQNEAQ (reference sequence). This CDR3 is 13 amino acids long. The CDR3 loop is CASTPGLVAEQYF. Here the CDR3 DNA reads TGTGCCAGCACCCCGGGACTAGTGGCCGAGCAGTACTTC.

The rearrangement joins TRBV3-1 (or the pseudogene TRBV3-2) to TRBJ2-2; D is undetermined. Trimming removed 4 bases from V and 7 bases from J, with 16 bases in between. In germline, CDR1 is LGHDT, CDR2 YNNKEL (reference sequence). CDR3 length: 15 amino acids. The CDR3 bases are TGTGCCAGCAGCCGTATGGCAACCTCAGGCGGGGAGCTGTTTTTT. As protein: CASSRMATSGGELFF.

This chain links TRBV19 with TRBJ1-3; D gene unclear. Germline CDR1 is LNHDA and CDR2 is SQIVND (reference sequence). This CDR3 has 17 residues. V lost 7 bases and J 4 bases, leaving 23 bases between the germline ends. CDR3 sequence reads: CASITVGGGLRGNTIYF. CDR3 nucleotides: TGTGCCAGTATCACCGTAGGAGGCGGCCTGAGGGGAAACACCATATATTTT.

V is TRBV18 and J is TRBJ2-5; tentatively, D is TRBD2 (6 bases). This CDR3 has 16 residues. Germline CDR1 reads KGHSH; CDR2 reads LQKENI. Trimming took off 3 bases at V and 0 bases at J, with 14 bases between the two ends. The CDR3 region has the DNA TGTGCCAGCTCACCGTCTAGCGAAATGTACCAAGAGACCCAGTACTTC. It translates to CASSPSSEMYQETQYF.

This clone was detected once. This chain links TRBV28 with TRBJ2-1, with TRBD1 matching 10 bases. This CDR3 comprises 16 residues. Germline V gene sequence: CDR1 MDHEN, CDR2 SYDVKM. V was pared by 6 bases and J by 7 bases, with 12 bases of the junction left unmatched. For the CDR3, the DNA is TGTGCCAGCAGGTCCTCCCCGGGACAGGGGATGAATGAGCAGTTCTTC. This translates into CASRSSPGQGMNEQFF. Together with reference TRBV28 and TRBJ2-1, the CDR3 gives the full variable domain: DVKVTQSSRYLVKRTGEKVFLECVQDMDHENMFWYRQDPGLGLRLIYFSYDVKMKEKGDIPEGYSVSREKKERFSLILESASTNQTSMYLCASRSSPGQGMNEQFFGPGTRLTVL.

The chain combines TRBV28 with TRBJ2-1; 8 positions match TRBD1. The CDR3 covers 17 residues. V lost 7 bases to trimming and J lost 0 bases; unmatched junction nucleotides: 11. Per germline, CDR1 MDHEN and CDR2 SYDVKM. The CDR3 sequence: CASTAGQGAVSYNEQFF. The DNA for the CDR3 is TGTGCCAGCACCGCGGGGCAGGGGGCGGTCTCCTACAATGAGCAGTTCTTC.

This chain links TRBV19 with TRBJ2-1; 11 nucleotides match TRBD2. The CDR3 is 15 amino acids. V was clipped by 6 bases and J by 1 base; unmatched bases: 2. The germline gives CDR1 LNHDA, CDR2 SQIVND (reference sequence). This chain's CDR3 is CASSLAGGSYNEQFF. CDR3 sequence (DNA): TGTGCCAGTAGCCTAGCGGGAGGTTCCTACAATGAGCAGTTCTTC.

The rearrangement uses TRBV12-2 and TRBJ2-2; TRBD2 is taken as the D call from the table, unchecked against the DNA. TRBV12-2 represents a pseudogene. The CDR3 has 14 amino acids. This chain's CDR3 is CASRLAASSGELFF. The CDR3 coding sequence is TGTGCAAGTCGCTTAGCGGCTAGTTCTGGGGAGCTGTTTTTT.